This T cell receptor beta chain was recorded in a study of blood T cells in healthy people across ages (dated by TCRdb to between 2014 and 2017). Context from the whole study: In model experiments, template switching captured about one uniquely barcoded TCR beta cDNA molecule for every two T cells. To track age-related changes in TCR beta repertoire diversity, the study relied on deep sequencing normalized with unique cDNA molecular identifiers. Donors were grouped into four age groups: young (average roughly 15 years), middle-aged (39), aged (over 55) and long-lived (over 80). Donors of different ages were randomly distributed across sequencing lanes to avoid experimental bias. The study analyzed two additional independent replicas of 1 million unique cDNA reads from the same blood draw for two donors, one aged 18 to 30 and one aged 80 or older.

Note on this clonotype: Its antigen specificity is not known. The sample holds no much larger clone one base away, and base qualities are not on file.

Library preparation was by 5' RACE. Sequencer: Illumina HiSeq 2500. The second PCR ran for roughly 7 to 12 cycles and used a J-beta primer mix along with a sample-barcoded 5' primer. A unique molecular identifier was introduced onto each TCR beta cDNA molecule by a template-switch 5' adaptor carrying 12 random nucleotides. Each sample yielded at least 3 million CDR3-containing paired-end reads. The Mint cDNA synthesis kit, primed by a TRBC-specific oligonucleotide, was used to synthesize first-strand cDNA from all RNA. Following uracil-DNA glycosylase treatment, a first 18-cycle PCR with universal primers M1SS and BC2_uni_R was performed on all cDNA. As for how the authors treated the data: Each sample was normalized by randomly selecting 1 million high-quality reads, each carrying a distinct molecular identifier. Reads sharing molecular identifiers were discarded rather than binned into consensus sequences. MiTCR, run with a Q25 quality threshold and the strictest error-elimination algorithm, handled CDR3 identification, clonotype clustering and error correction. A nonparametric unseen species model using Euler transformation provided a lower-bound estimate of total TCR beta diversity. Starting from the raw public reads, TCRdb applied fastp trimming at Q25, assembled clones with MiXCR and retained in-frame beta chains. Each record represents a unique CDR3 protein, reported with the most common genes and DNA among its rows. The V and J calls here are based on TCRdb, not the publication. The sample has some 790,000 distinct CDR3 sequences on record, 29% of them singletons. The top ten hold around a sixth of the sample.

Study-level results and caveats: There was a strong correlation between observed TCR beta diversity and the percentage of naive T cells measured by flow cytometry. Estimates of total diversity from one million sequenced T cells were regarded as lower bounds and underestimates. Donor CMV infection status was unknown, potentially confounding age-related changes in expanded clonotypes. Compared with the aged group, the long-lived group had more naive CD4+ T cells, fewer expanded clones and increased TCR diversity, a pattern suggesting age selection. Conclusive comparison of naive and antigen-experienced compartments was prevented by the profiling of bulk unsorted PBMCs. Observed TCR beta diversity per million T cells fell roughly linearly with age, and a significant reduction was already apparent by age around 40.

The CDR3 has 15 amino acids, counting the end cysteine and phenylalanine. CDR3 DNA only is kept here, 45 bases in frame from base 1. Between the V and J ends, shortened by 3 bases and 1 base respectively, the junction contains 11 bases. The donors were 40 or so Caucasian individuals from Russia, aged roughly 6 to 100 years, who were systemically healthy. Around 10 milliliters of peripheral blood were drawn from each donor into EDTA-treated Vacutainer tubes. Ficoll-Paque density-gradient centrifugation was used to isolate PBMCs, with at least 7 million per sample. Total RNA was extracted from PBMCs with Trizol reagent, with at least 6 micrograms obtained per sample. Naive CD45RAhigh/CD27high T cell percentages were measured by flow cytometry on a PBMC aliquot from every donor.

This TCR derives from an elderly woman in good health. The sequenced material came from blood. This sequence uses TRBV12-3 or TRBV12-4 and TRBJ2-3; the D region may be TRBD1 or TRBD2, each matching 5 bases equally. The DNA is TGTGCCAGCAGTTTCCCAGGGACGGGCACAGATACGCAGTATTTT. Translated, this gives CASSFPGTGTDTQYF.